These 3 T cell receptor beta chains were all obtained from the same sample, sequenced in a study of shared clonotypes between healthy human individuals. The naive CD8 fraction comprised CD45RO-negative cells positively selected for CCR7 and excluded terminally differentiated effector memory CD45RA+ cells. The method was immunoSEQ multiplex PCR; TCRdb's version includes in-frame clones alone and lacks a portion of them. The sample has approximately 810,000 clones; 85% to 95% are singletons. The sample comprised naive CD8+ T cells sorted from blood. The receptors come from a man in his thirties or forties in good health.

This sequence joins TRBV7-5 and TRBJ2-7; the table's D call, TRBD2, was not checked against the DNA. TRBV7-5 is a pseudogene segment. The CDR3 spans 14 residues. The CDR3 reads CVRSFRETGNEQYF. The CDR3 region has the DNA TGTGTCAGAAGCTTCCGGGAGACTGGGAACGAGCAGTACTTC.

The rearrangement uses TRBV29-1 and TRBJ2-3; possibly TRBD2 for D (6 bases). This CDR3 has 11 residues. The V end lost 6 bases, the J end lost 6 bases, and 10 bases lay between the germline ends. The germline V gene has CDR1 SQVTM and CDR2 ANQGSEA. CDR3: CSVIREDTQYF. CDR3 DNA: TGCAGCGTGATACGGGAGGATACGCAGTATTTT.

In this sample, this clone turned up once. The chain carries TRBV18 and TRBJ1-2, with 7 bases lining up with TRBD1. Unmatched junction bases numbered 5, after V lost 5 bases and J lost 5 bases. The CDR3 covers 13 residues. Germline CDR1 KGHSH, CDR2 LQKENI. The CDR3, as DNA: TGTGCCAGCTCAGGGGACAGCCCATATGGCTACACCTTC. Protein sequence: CASSGDSPYGYTF.